The 7 T cell receptor beta chains below come from one sample, sequenced in a study of vaccination effects on CD4 cells after COVID-19. These receptors are not linked to any known antigen. ViraFEST assay sequencing came after antigen-specific CD4+ T cells were expanded with viral peptide pools. Culture proceeded for 10 days, and CD4+ T cells were then isolated. No vaccinee had earlier SARS-CoV-2 infection, and nucleocapsid antibodies were negative. Clones were sequenced by immunoSEQ multiplex PCR, and TCRdb holds only the in-frame ones, with some missing. There are about 21,000 clones in the sample; about 69% occur only once, and roughly 27% lies in the top ten. The source material was CD4+ T cells from PBMCs cultured with HCoV-NL63 spike peptides, sampled before COVID-19 vaccination. The receptors come from a human donor who received a COVID-19 vaccine.

This chain uses TRBV7-3 with TRBJ1-2, with 7 bases aligning to TRBD1. Germline CDR1 is SGHTA and CDR2 is FQGTGA. The CDR3 covers 14 residues. J was trimmed by 4 bases and V by 2 bases; bases with no gene match: 4. CDR3: CASSLGPGGYGYTF. The CDR3 DNA reads as TGTGCCAGCAGCTTAGGGCCAGGGGGCTATGGCTACACCTTC.

The chain recombines TRBV18 with TRBJ2-7, with no clear D. The V end was cut by 2 bases, the J end by 2 bases, with 7 bases between. Per germline, CDR1 KGHSH and CDR2 LQKENI. CDR3 size: 13 residues. The CDR3, as DNA: TGTGCCAGCTCACCAATCGAAACCTACGAGCAGTACTTC. Translation gives CASSPIETYEQYF.

V and J are TRBV30 and TRBJ2-7; TRBD2 agrees at 9 bases. The CDR3 extends over 13 amino acids. The junction had 4 bases not matched to a gene; V was cut back by 5 bases and J by 2 bases. Germline lookup yields CDR1 GTSNPN and CDR2 SVGIG (reference sequence). The CDR3 loop reads CAWAGTSPYEQYF. CDR3 nucleotides: TGTGCCTGGGCCGGGACTAGCCCCTACGAGCAGTACTTC.

This chain uses TRBV5-1 with TRBJ1-4, with D unclear. This CDR3 is built from 16 residues. The V and J ends lost 0 bases and 0 bases respectively, with 9 bases between them. In germline, CDR1 is SGHRS, CDR2 YFSETQ. The CDR3 spells CASSLVTVATNEKLFF. CDR3 sequence (DNA): TGCGCCAGCAGCTTGGTAACAGTTGCAACTAATGAAAAACTGTTTTTT.

The chain uses TRBV7-9 and TRBJ1-1; a weak D match, TRBD1 (5 bases). Germline V gene data show CDR1 as SEHNR and CDR2 as FQNEAQ (reference sequence). The CDR3 consists of 16 residues. V was shortened by 3 bases and J by 2 bases, with 16 bases between the two germline ends. CDR3 amino acids: CASSFINRGGNTEAFF. The DNA for the CDR3 is TGTGCCAGCAGCTTCATTAATCGGGGGGGAAACACTGAAGCTTTCTTT. The variable domain in full, completed from reference TRBV7-9 and TRBJ1-1, reads DTGVSQNPRHKITKRGQNVTFRCDPISEHNRLYWYRQTLGQGPEFLTYFQNEAQLEKSRLLSDRFSAERPKGSFSTLEIQRTEQGDSAMYLCASSFINRGGNTEAFFGQGTRLTVV.

V usage is TRBV7-9 and J usage is TRBJ2-2; 8 bases are shared with TRBD1. This CDR3 has 14 residues. V was clipped by 6 bases and J by 7 bases; unmatched bases: 7. Germline CDR1 SEHNR, CDR2 FQNEAQ (reference sequence). The CDR3 coding sequence is TGTGCCAGCAGGCAACAGGGGGAAGGCGGGGAGCTGTTTTTT. This sequence encodes CASRQQGEGGELFF.

This clone was seen a few times. The J gene is TRBJ2-2, the V gene TRBV19; tentative D call: TRBD2 (7 bases). Trimming removed 4 bases from V and 4 bases from J, with 25 bases in between. The CDR3 loop spans 19 amino acids. Looked up from germline, CDR1 is LNHDA and CDR2 is SQIVND (reference sequence). CDR3 in amino acids: CASSTPTGRGGQGTGELFF. DNA for the CDR3: TGTGCCAGTAGTACCCCAACGGGTAGGGGGGGGCAGGGCACCGGGGAGCTGTTTTTT.